This T cell receptor beta chain was observed in a study of blood T cell repertoires in COVID-19. On the study more broadly: There were acute and convalescent COVID-19 samples, and they came from the United States, Italy and Spain.

Measured with immunoSEQ multiplex PCR; TCRdb has only the in-frame clones, and not every one. The sample records hundreds of thousands of clones, roughly 90% being singletons. Many counts were recorded for this clone. Participant reports of clinical history set cohort assignment. V gave up 5 bases and J gave up 3 bases; unmatched junction bases: 4. Germline loops: CDR1 MNHEY, CDR2 SVGAGI. This CDR3 is 14 amino acids long. This clonotype was obtained from a woman aged 25 to 39 who had recovered from COVID-19. The sequencing input was PBMCs or T cells enriched from blood (not recorded which). The chain joins TRBV6-5 to TRBJ1-5; 7 bases align to TRBD1. CDR3 bases: TGTGCCAGCAGTCTGGGACAGTCCAATCAGCCCCAGCATTTT. Its translation is CASSLGQSNQPQHF.